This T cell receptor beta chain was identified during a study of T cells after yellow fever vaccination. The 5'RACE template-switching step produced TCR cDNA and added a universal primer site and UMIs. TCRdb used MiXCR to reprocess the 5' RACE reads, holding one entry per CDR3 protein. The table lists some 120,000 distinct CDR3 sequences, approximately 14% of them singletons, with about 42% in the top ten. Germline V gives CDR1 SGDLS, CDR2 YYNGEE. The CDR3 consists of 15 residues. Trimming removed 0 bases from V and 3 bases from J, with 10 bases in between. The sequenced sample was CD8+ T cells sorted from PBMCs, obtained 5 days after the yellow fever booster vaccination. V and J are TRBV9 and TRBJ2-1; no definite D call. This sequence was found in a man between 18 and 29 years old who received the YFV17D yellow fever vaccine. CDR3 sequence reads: CASSVEDSFYNEQFF. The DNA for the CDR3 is TGTGCCAGCAGCGTAGAGGATAGCTTCTACAATGAGCAGTTCTTC.